These 10 T cell receptor beta chains were sequenced from one sample in a study of blood T cell repertoires in COVID-19. Clones were read by immunoSEQ multiplex PCR, and TCRdb kept only the in-frame ones, dropping some. The sample consists of 150,000 to 200,000 clones, around 80% of them appearing once. The sequenced sample consisted of peripheral blood. Every receptor here comes from a woman at least 80 years old with active or convalescent COVID-19.

The rearrangement joins TRBV2 to TRBJ2-5, with a possible D match to TRBD1 (6 bases). The CDR3 is 11 amino acids. Germline V gives CDR1 SNHLY, CDR2 FYNNEI. V dropped 10 bases and J dropped 5 bases, with 11 bases sitting between them. The CDR3 here is CAIRDIETQYF. In DNA, the CDR3 is TGTGCCATCCGGGACATCGAGACCCAGTACTTC. The variable domain in full, completed from reference TRBV2 and TRBJ2-5, reads EPEVTQTPSHQVTQMGQEVILRCVPISNHLYFYWYRQILGQKVEFLVSFYNNEISEKSEIFDDQFSVERPDGSNFTLKIRSTKLEDSAMYFCAIRDIETQYFGPGTRLLVL.

The gene calls are TRBV3-1 (or the pseudogene TRBV3-2) and TRBJ2-7, with D possibly TRBD1 on 6 matching bases. V shed 2 bases and J shed 2 bases, with 13 bases lying between them. Germline assignment: CDR1 LGHDT and CDR2 YNNKEL (reference sequence). There are 15 residues in the CDR3. This chain's CDR3 is CASSQSPTGPYEQYF. The CDR3 nucleotides are TGTGCCAGCAGCCAATCGCCGACAGGACCCTACGAGCAGTACTTC.

The V gene is TRBV18, the J gene TRBJ2-4; unclear D gene. This CDR3 has 17 residues. Germline V gene sequence: CDR1 KGHSH, CDR2 LQKENI. Trimming left V 3 bases short and J 0 bases short, with 15 bases between. The CDR3 reads CASSPPNLVLAKNIQYF. The DNA of the CDR3 is TGTGCCAGCTCACCCCCCAACTTAGTCCTAGCCAAAAACATTCAGTACTTC. The whole variable domain, filled in from reference TRBV18 and TRBJ2-4, reads NAGVMQNPRHLVRRRGQEARLRCSPMKGHSHVYWYRQLPEEGLKFMVYLQKENIIDESGMPKERFSAEFPKEGPSILRIQQVVRGDSAAYFCASSPPNLVLAKNIQYFGAGTRLSVL.

The chain employs TRBV19 and TRBJ1-2; D not resolved. Germline assignment: CDR1 LNHDA and CDR2 SQIVND (reference sequence). The CDR3 extends over 14 amino acids. The ends were cut back, 1 base at V and 3 bases at J, with 9 bases in the middle. The CDR3 sequence is CASSIVNKYYGYTF. The CDR3 bases are TGTGCCAGTAGTATAGTGAACAAATACTATGGCTACACCTTC. Supplemented by reference TRBV19 and TRBJ1-2, the full variable domain reads DGGITQSPKYLFRKEGQNVTLSCEQNLNHDAMYWYRQDPGQGLRLIYYSQIVNDFQKGDIAEGYSVSREKKESFPLTVTSAQKNPTAFYLCASSIVNKYYGYTFGSGTRLTVV.

CDR3 region: CASSTRGATYEQYF. As DNA, the CDR3 is TGTGCCAGCAGCACCAGGGGGGCCACCTACGAGCAGTACTTC. The chain carries TRBV5-5 and TRBJ2-7; D is perhaps TRBD1 (7 bases). This CDR3 is built from 14 residues. The germline gives CDR1 SGHKS, CDR2 YYEKEE (reference sequence). With 4 bases removed from V and 2 bases from J, the gap between germline ends came to 13 bases.

This clone was recorded only once. The CDR3 loop reads CASSLDRSSPLHF. DNA of the CDR3: TGTGCCAGCAGCTTAGATCGTTCCTCACCCCTCCACTTT. The chain couples TRBV11-2 to TRBJ1-6, with no clear D. The CDR3 totals 13 residues. From germline, CDR1 is SGHAT and CDR2 FQNNGV. The V and J ends lost 0 bases and 10 bases respectively, with 7 bases between them.

In its sample, this clone was seen once. This chain links TRBV20-1 with TRBJ1-5; 8 bases are a match to TRBD1. The CDR3 has 15 residues. J was trimmed by 6 bases and V by 3 bases; bases with no gene match: 10. Germline CDR1 DFQATT, CDR2 SNEGSKA (reference sequence). The DNA for the CDR3 is TGCAGTGCTAGTACTTCAGGGGGCTTTGGTCAGCCCCAGCATTTT. This sequence encodes CSASTSGGFGQPQHF.

The genes are TRBV3-1 (or the pseudogene TRBV3-2) and TRBJ1-2, with unresolved D. The CDR3 is 13 residues long. The germline V and J ends were trimmed by 2 bases and 3 bases, with 7 bases remaining between them. Germline V gene data show CDR1 as LGHDT and CDR2 as YNNKEL (reference sequence). The CDR3 region has the DNA TGTGCCAGCAGCCAAATCGGGGACTATGGCTACACCTTC. Translation: CASSQIGDYGYTF.

This chain joins TRBV28 and TRBJ2-1; D is perhaps TRBD2 (6 bases). The V end lost 7 bases, the J end lost 2 bases, and 15 bases lay between the germline ends. Germline V gene sequence: CDR1 MDHEN, CDR2 SYDVKM. CDR3 size: 15 residues. The CDR3 sequence is CASIQGGGTYNEQFF. The DNA of the CDR3 is TGTGCCAGCATCCAGGGTGGGGGGACCTACAATGAGCAGTTCTTC.

This chain links TRBV11-2 with TRBJ2-1, with D possibly being TRBD2 (6 bases). The CDR3 spans 16 residues. With 6 bases removed from V and 2 bases from J, the gap between germline ends came to 17 bases. Germline lookup yields CDR1 SGHAT and CDR2 FQNNGV. CDR3 sequence: CASRLTTSPTYNEQFF. For the CDR3, the DNA is TGTGCCAGCAGACTCACAACTAGCCCAACCTACAATGAGCAGTTCTTC.